This is a list of T cell receptor beta chains from one sample in a study of T cell repertoires in cytomegalovirus infection. TCRdb reanalysed the reads using MiXCR and keeps one entry per CDR3 protein. The table records roughly 760,000 distinct CDR3 sequences, approximately 40% of them present only once. Source material: PBMCs. The receptors come from a human donor in good health (CMV status not recorded). Some clones in this sample may be carry-over from other donors' samples. CDR3s include the opening cysteine and the closing phenylalanine or tryptophan. D genes are given only for firm matches. Clone size appears in some rows only: once, few, many, or a class for an expanded clone.

d_gene: TRBD1; v_gene: TRBV28; abundance: .; j_gene: TRBJ2-7; CDR3nt: TGTGCCAGCAGCTCAATATACAGGGGCTACGAGCAGTACTTC; CDR3aa: CASSSIYRGYEQYF
d_gene: .; v_gene: TRBV11-3; abundance: .; j_gene: TRBJ2-2; CDR3nt: TGTGCCAGCAGCGCAGGGATCACCGGGGAGCTGTTTTTT; CDR3aa: CASSAGITGELFF
d_gene: .; v_gene: TRBV7-9; abundance: few; j_gene: TRBJ1-2; CDR3nt: TGTGCCAGCAGCTTGGCCCAGGGATTCGGGGGCTACACCTTC; CDR3aa: CASSLAQGFGGYTF
d_gene: .; v_gene: TRBV7-2; abundance: .; j_gene: TRBJ2-3; CDR3nt: TGTGCCAGCAGCTTAGTTGTAAGCGAGGTGGATACGCAGTATTTT; CDR3aa: CASSLVVSEVDTQYF
d_gene: TRBD2; v_gene: TRBV2; abundance: few; j_gene: TRBJ2-1; CDR3nt: TGTGCCAGCAGTGACATGGGACTAGCGTTCGACAATGAGCAGTTCTTC; CDR3aa: CASSDMGLAFDNEQFF
d_gene: TRBD2; v_gene: TRBV4-2; abundance: .; j_gene: TRBJ2-1; CDR3nt: TGTGCCAGCAGCCAGACCGAGGGACTAGCGGGGAACAATGAGCAGTTCTTC; CDR3aa: CASSQTEGLAGNNEQFF
d_gene: .; v_gene: TRBV12-3/TRBV12-4; abundance: few; j_gene: TRBJ2-1; CDR3nt: TGTGCCAGCACCGTGACTCCACTCAATGAGCAGTTCTTC; CDR3aa: CASTVTPLNEQFF
d_gene: .; v_gene: TRBV10-2; abundance: once; j_gene: TRBJ2-6; CDR3nt: TGCGCCTCCCAACCAGGAGGGGCCAACGTCCTGACTTTC; CDR3aa: CASQPGGANVLTF
d_gene: .; v_gene: TRBV7-2; abundance: many; j_gene: TRBJ1-2; CDR3nt: TGTGCCAGCAGCTCCGGGGCCTATGGCTACACCTTC; CDR3aa: CASSSGAYGYTF
d_gene: TRBD1; v_gene: TRBV6-1; abundance: many; j_gene: TRBJ1-6; CDR3nt: TGTGCCAGCAGTGGAGACAGGGAGACATATAATTCACCCCTCCACTTT; CDR3aa: CASSGDRETYNSPLHF
d_gene: .; v_gene: TRBV10-3; abundance: .; j_gene: TRBJ2-2; CDR3nt: TGTGCCATCAGTGAGTCCCCCTTTCCCGGGGAGCTGTTTTTT; CDR3aa: CAISESPFPGELFF
d_gene: .; v_gene: TRBV7-6; abundance: few; j_gene: TRBJ2-3; CDR3nt: TGTGCCAGCAGCTTAGACCCTCCCGGGACTAAAGGGGGAACAGATACGCAGTATTTT; CDR3aa: CASSLDPPGTKGGTDTQYF
d_gene: .; v_gene: TRBV11-2; abundance: few; j_gene: TRBJ2-1; CDR3nt: TGTGCCAGCAGCTTAGTGGGGGCACGCTCCTACAATGAGCAGTTCTTC; CDR3aa: CASSLVGARSYNEQFF
d_gene: .; v_gene: TRBV20-1; abundance: .; j_gene: TRBJ2-2; CDR3nt: TGCAGTGCTAGACCCTCCGTGATTCGGGAGAACACCGGGGAGCTGTTTTTT; CDR3aa: CSARPSVIRENTGELFF
d_gene: .; v_gene: TRBV7-6; abundance: few; j_gene: TRBJ1-6; CDR3nt: TGTGCCAGCAGCCCTACGCCCGTGGGTACGCAGAATTCACCCCTCCACTTT; CDR3aa: CASSPTPVGTQNSPLHF
d_gene: .; v_gene: TRBV5-6; abundance: few; j_gene: TRBJ1-4; CDR3nt: TGTGCCAGCAGTTTAGGGAGCAATGAAAAACTGTTTTTT; CDR3aa: CASSLGSNEKLFF
d_gene: TRBD1; v_gene: TRBV2; abundance: few; j_gene: TRBJ2-5; CDR3nt: TGTGCCAGCAGTCCAGGGACAGGTCCCCAAGAGACCCAGTACTTC; CDR3aa: CASSPGTGPQETQYF
d_gene: TRBD2; v_gene: TRBV12-3/TRBV12-4; abundance: .; j_gene: TRBJ2-1; CDR3nt: TGTGCCAGCAGAGTAGCGGGAGGGCGGGATGAGCAGTTCTTC; CDR3aa: CASRVAGGRDEQFF
d_gene: .; v_gene: TRBV6-2/TRBV6-3; abundance: .; j_gene: TRBJ1-5; CDR3nt: TGTGCCAGCAGTACCGCTGCCCTGGGCCCAAATCAGCCCCAGCATTTT; CDR3aa: CASSTAALGPNQPQHF
d_gene: TRBD1; v_gene: TRBV5-4; abundance: .; j_gene: TRBJ2-2; CDR3nt: TGTGCCATCCCGGGACAGGGTAACACCGGGGATCTGTTTTTT; CDR3aa: CAIPGQGNTGDLFF
d_gene: TRBD1; v_gene: TRBV12-3/TRBV12-4; abundance: few; j_gene: TRBJ1-5; CDR3nt: TGTGCCAGCAGCGCCGGGACAGGGGGCGGTTTTCCCCAGCATTTT; CDR3aa: CASSAGTGGGFPQHF
d_gene: TRBD1; v_gene: TRBV5-1; abundance: .; j_gene: TRBJ2-4; CDR3nt: TGCGCCAGCAGCGCCGGGACAGGCCATTTCCTAGCCAAAAACATTCAGTACTTC; CDR3aa: CASSAGTGHFLAKNIQYF
d_gene: .; v_gene: TRBV7-6; abundance: .; j_gene: TRBJ1-3; CDR3nt: TGTGCCAGCAGCGTAGACAGACCACCGGGAAACACCATATATTTT; CDR3aa: CASSVDRPPGNTIYF
d_gene: .; v_gene: TRBV28; abundance: .; j_gene: TRBJ2-5; CDR3nt: TGTGCCAGCAGTGCCCCAAGGGGGGCCTCTCAAGAGACCCAGTACTTC; CDR3aa: CASSAPRGASQETQYF
d_gene: .; v_gene: TRBV20-1; abundance: .; j_gene: TRBJ2-1; CDR3nt: TGCAGTGCTAGAGATGGGTTCAGAGGGCACAATGAGCAGTTCTTC; CDR3aa: CSARDGFRGHNEQFF
d_gene: TRBD2; v_gene: TRBV28; abundance: once; j_gene: TRBJ2-3; CDR3nt: TGTGCCAGCAGTTTCCTAGCGGGAGACGGTACAGATACGCAGTATTTT; CDR3aa: CASSFLAGDGTDTQYF
d_gene: .; v_gene: TRBV5-1; abundance: .; j_gene: TRBJ1-1; CDR3nt: TGCGCCAGCAGCTCAGGGAGCATGAACACTGAAGCTTTCTTT; CDR3aa: CASSSGSMNTEAFF
d_gene: TRBD1; v_gene: TRBV6-1; abundance: .; j_gene: TRBJ1-5; CDR3nt: TGTGCCAGCAGTGACGGACAGGGGTCAATTAGCAATCAGCCCCAGCATTTT; CDR3aa: CASSDGQGSISNQPQHF
d_gene: .; v_gene: TRBV2; abundance: .; j_gene: TRBJ2-3; CDR3nt: TGTGCCAGCAGTGAAGTTAGGGGTAAGGATACGCAGTATTTT; CDR3aa: CASSEVRGKDTQYF
d_gene: TRBD1; v_gene: TRBV11-3; abundance: .; j_gene: TRBJ2-2; CDR3nt: TGTGCCAGCAGCTCCAGGGGGCGGCACACCGGGGAGCTGTTTTTT; CDR3aa: CASSSRGRHTGELFF
d_gene: .; v_gene: TRBV14; abundance: .; j_gene: TRBJ2-1; CDR3nt: TGTGCCAGCAGCCAATCCTCGGCTTACAATGAGCAGTTCTTC; CDR3aa: CASSQSSAYNEQFF
d_gene: TRBD2; v_gene: TRBV28; abundance: .; j_gene: TRBJ2-5; CDR3nt: TGTGCCAGCAGTTTAAGGGGAGTTGCGGGAGTTAAAGAGACCCAGTACTTC; CDR3aa: CASSLRGVAGVKETQYF
d_gene: .; v_gene: TRBV10-3; abundance: .; j_gene: TRBJ1-1; CDR3nt: TGTGCCAGCACCGGGCGGGGCTCCCAAAACATGAACACTGAAGCTTTCTTT; CDR3aa: CASTGRGSQNMNTEAFF
d_gene: .; v_gene: TRBV7-2; abundance: many; j_gene: TRBJ2-1; CDR3nt: TGTGCCAGCAGCTTAGCACTTCTAGAGTCCTACAATGAGCAGTTCTTC; CDR3aa: CASSLALLESYNEQFF
d_gene: TRBD1; v_gene: TRBV6-6; abundance: .; j_gene: TRBJ1-1; CDR3nt: TGTGCCAACCGATGGTTTCGACAGGGGGCCACTGAAGCTTTCTTT; CDR3aa: CANRWFRQGATEAFF
d_gene: TRBD2; v_gene: TRBV7-2; abundance: few; j_gene: TRBJ2-7; CDR3nt: TGTGCCAGCAGCTTAGCCCATAGCGGGGCCTACGAGCAGTACTTC; CDR3aa: CASSLAHSGAYEQYF